The entry that follows covers one T cell receptor beta chain sequence. Its antigen is still unknown. These data belong to a study of cytomegalovirus exposure and HLA in healthy donors. In the study overall: Roughly 80 million unique TCRs from HLA-typed donors made up an early data release.

CDR3 length: 13 amino acids. Trimming shortened V by 0 bases and J by 7 bases, and 12 bases separated the two germline ends. The germline CDR1 and CDR2 sequences are GTSNPN and SVGIG (reference sequence). Study-wide findings and caveats: In a later analysis, a missense DCLRE1C variant was linked to TCR beta V- and J-gene trimming. TRBV6-2, TRBV6-3 and some other V segments were unresolvable in 87-base-pair reads.

PCR involved 60 Vbeta and 13 Jbeta primers. The repertoire was sequenced with immunoSEQ multiplex PCR; TCRdb's copy has only in-frame clones and lacks some. The sample shows 200,000 to 250,000 clones, approximately 82% of them seen only once. This receptor was taken from a woman in her sixties in good health and CMV-seropositive. V usage is TRBV30 and J usage is TRBJ1-2, with D unclear. The sample taken for sequencing was PBMCs. The CDR3 here is CAWSVEIRGGYTF. In DNA form, the CDR3 reads TGTGCCTGGAGTGTAGAGATCCGGGGTGGCTACACCTTC. The full variable domain, completed using reference TRBV30 and TRBJ1-2, is SQTIHQWPATLVQPVGSPLSLECTVEGTSNPNLYWYRQAAGRGLQLLFYSVGIGQISSEVPQNLSASRPQDRQFILSSKKLLLSDSGFYLCAWSVEIRGGYTFGSGTRLTVV.